This paragraph covers one T cell receptor (beta chain) sequence. The antigen remains undetermined. TCRdb's copy holds only in-frame clones and misses some; the assay was immunoSEQ multiplex PCR. The sample carries 1 million to 1.2 million clones, approximately 77% recorded once. This specimen belongs to a study of shared clonotypes between healthy human individuals. General study points: Naive subsets generally exceeded memory subsets in estimated richness.

The CDR3 spans 15 residues. Germline CDR1 reads SGHNT; CDR2 reads YYREEE (reference sequence). V lost 4 bases and J lost 0, with 11 bases in between. V gene TRBV5-4 combines with J gene TRBJ1-3, with D possibly matching TRBD1 (6 bases). This TCR was sampled from a man aged 18 to 29 in good health. Some clones in this sample may be carry-over from other donors' samples. Source material: memory CD4+ T cells from PBMCs. Subset given: CD45RA-negative fraction. The CDR3 sequence is CASSPRGGSGNTIYF. In DNA, the CDR3 is TGTGCCAGCAGCCCCAGGGGCGGCTCTGGAAACACCATATATTTT.